These 16 T cell receptor beta chains were all obtained from the same sample, sequenced in a study of control samples from healthy donors and cancer patients. The data were produced by immunoSEQ multiplex PCR, yet TCRdb's version contains in-frame clones alone and is incomplete. The sample carries approximately 170,000 clones, around 87% recorded once. Source material: blood. The origin of the receptors is a woman in her forties or fifties in good health.

This clone was seen just once. The chain carries TRBV14 and TRBJ2-1; the D is unclear. Germline V CDR1 and CDR2: SGHDN, FVKESK. V dropped 4 bases and J dropped 3 bases, with 4 bases sitting between them. This CDR3 spans 12 amino acids. CDR3 in amino acids: CASSPGYNEQFF. CDR3 DNA sequence: TGTGCCAGCAGCCCAGGCTACAATGAGCAGTTCTTC.

The rearrangement links TRBV15 to TRBJ2-7, with 8 bases fitting TRBD1. V trimming: 3 bases; J trimming: 0 bases; junction bases outside the gene matches: 10. From germline, CDR1 is LNHNV and CDR2 YYDKDF (reference sequence). The CDR3 extends over 17 amino acids. CDR3 protein: CATSRDDRGQSSYEQYF. For the CDR3, the DNA is TGTGCCACCAGCAGGGACGACAGGGGTCAGAGCTCCTACGAGCAGTACTTC.

The rearrangement links TRBV21-1 to TRBJ2-7. TRBV21-1 is designated a pseudogene. The CDR3 runs 15 residues. The CDR3 sequence: CASSKEGPDPYEQYF. The CDR3 DNA sequence: TGTGCCAGCAGCAAAGAGGGACCGGACCCCTACGAGCAGTACTTC.

The chain carries TRBV21-1 and TRBJ2-3; the DNA was not compared with TRBD2, the D call given in the table. TRBV21-1 has pseudogene status. This CDR3 has 23 amino acids. The DNA for the CDR3 is TGTGCCAGCAGCAAAGTTAATGAGAATACCGGGACTAGCGGGGGGCCGGTTTCGGATACGCAGTATTTT. It translates to CASSKVNENTGTSGGPVSDTQYF.

This chain uses TRBV19 with TRBJ1-3, with 9 bases matching TRBD1. Germline V gene lookup returns CDR1 LNHDA and CDR2 SQIVND (reference sequence). V was pared by 11 bases and J by 4 bases, with 6 bases of the junction left unmatched. This CDR3 has 13 residues. The CDR3 nucleotides are TGTGCCGGATCCGGGACAGGGGGAAACACCATATATTTT. Translation: CAGSGTGGNTIYF.

This rearrangement joins TRBV5-1 to TRBJ2-7; TRBD2 matches 9 bases. V was pared by 5 bases and J by 2 bases, with 5 bases of the junction left unmatched. The germline V gene encodes CDR1 SGHRS and CDR2 YFSETQ. The CDR3 is 14 amino acids. CDR3 in amino acids: CASSPGLAAYEQYF. DNA for the CDR3: TGCGCCAGCAGTCCGGGACTAGCAGCCTACGAGCAGTACTTC.

The CDR3 nucleotides are TGTGCCAGCAGTAAACTAGCAGGTTCAGATACGCAGTATTTT. Amino acid sequence: CASSKLAGSDTQYF. J is TRBJ2-3 and V is TRBV6-4; D perhaps matches TRBD2 (6 bases). The germline V gene has CDR1 MRHNA and CDR2 SNTAGT. The length of the CDR3 is 14 residues. The V gene lost 5 bases and the J gene lost 4 bases, with 13 bases spanning the gap.

The chain employs TRBV28 and TRBJ1-2; no clear D. The CDR3 sequence is 14 residues long. Germline V CDR1 and CDR2: MDHEN, SYDVKM. Trimming took 5 bases from V and 4 from J, leaving 14 bases between them. CDR3 amino acids: CASSVQWATYGYTF. The DNA of the CDR3 is TGTGCCAGCAGTGTCCAGTGGGCAACCTATGGCTACACCTTC.

The V call is TRBV4-3, the J call TRBJ1-6; D is unclear. The CDR3 consists of 15 residues. Germline assignment: CDR1 LGHNA and CDR2 YSLEER. V was trimmed by 4 bases and J by 8 bases, leaving 15 bases between them. This chain's CDR3 is CASSLSLGFDSPLHF. CDR3 in DNA: TGCGCCAGCAGCCTATCCTTAGGCTTCGATTCACCCCTCCACTTT.

The chain links TRBV11-2 to TRBJ2-3; perhaps TRBD2 as D (5 bases). This CDR3 contains 15 residues. Trimming stripped 3 bases from V and 3 bases from J, with 13 bases between. Germline V CDR1 and CDR2: SGHAT, FQNNGV. CDR3 bases: TGTGCCAGCAGCTTTAGGGTAGCGAAGACAGATACGCAGTATTTT. Encoded protein: CASSFRVAKTDTQYF.

Remarks on this clone: The sample carries other DNA sequences with the same CDR3. The chain employs TRBV6-5 and TRBJ1-3; the D is unclear. The germline V gene encodes CDR1 MNHEY and CDR2 SVGAGI. This CDR3 comprises 14 residues. Trimming removed 6 bases from V and 0 bases from J, with 9 bases in between. CDR3 region: CASRRDNSGNTIYF. The CDR3 DNA is TGTGCCAGCAGACGAGACAACTCTGGAAACACCATATATTTT.

The chain combines TRBV3-1 (or the pseudogene TRBV3-2) with TRBJ1-4; 9 positions match TRBD1. Unmatched junction bases numbered 10, after V lost 3 bases and J lost 8 bases. The length of the CDR3 is 16 residues. Germline CDR1 is LGHDT and CDR2 is YNNKEL (reference sequence). The CDR3 region is CASSQGQGRRGEKLFF. The CDR3 bases are TGTGCCAGCAGCCAGGGACAGGGACGGCGGGGGGAAAAACTGTTTTTT.

The chain couples TRBV7-2 to TRBJ2-5, with TRBD2 matching 9 bases. CDR1 and CDR2 (germline): SGHTA, FQGNSA. The CDR3 spans 15 residues. V lost 4 bases to trimming and J lost 5 bases; unmatched junction nucleotides: 8. The CDR3 protein is CASSYSGSGLETQYF. The DNA for the CDR3 is TGTGCCAGCAGCTATAGCGGGAGCGGGTTGGAGACCCAGTACTTC. The full variable domain, rest sourced from reference TRBV7-2 and TRBJ2-5, is GAGVSQSPSNKVTEKGKDVELRCDPISGHTALYWYRQSLGQGLEFLIYFQGNSAPDKSGLPSDRFSAERTGGSVSTLTIQRTQQEDSAVYLCASSYSGSGLETQYFGPGTRLLVL.

This chain connects TRBV28 to TRBJ1-5; D not certain. The V and J ends lost 6 bases and 6 bases respectively, with 15 bases between them. The CDR3 is made up of 14 amino acids. The V gene's germline CDR1 is MDHEN and CDR2 SYDVKM. CDR3 sequence (DNA): TGTGCCAGCAGCTTCAGTGGGGTTAGTCAGCCCCAGCATTTT. It specifies CASSFSGVSQPQHF.

The DNA of the CDR3 is TGTGCCAGCAGCTTAGCGCAGGGGACCGGAAACACCATATATTTT. The encoded protein is CASSLAQGTGNTIYF. The chain combines TRBV7-9 with TRBJ1-3; D is possibly TRBD1 (6 bases). V lost 0 bases, J lost 4 bases, and 10 bases lay in between. The germline CDR1 and CDR2 sequences are SEHNR and FQNEAQ (reference sequence). The CDR3 contains 15 residues.

The chain has TRBV28 and TRBJ1-5, with unresolved D. In germline, CDR1 is MDHEN, CDR2 SYDVKM. The CDR3 sequence is 12 residues long. The V end lost 4 bases, the J end lost 11 bases, and 12 bases lay between the germline ends. CDR3 sequence: CASSYFSESQHF. CDR3 nucleotides: TGTGCCAGCAGTTATTTTTCCGAGTCCCAGCATTTT.